One sample yielded the 5 T cell receptor beta chains listed below, sequenced in a study of vaccination and CD4 T cells after COVID-19. Described treatment: roughly 10-day PBMC culture with coronavirus spike peptide pools or control peptides (ViraFEST assay). Researchers used the Oncomine TCR Beta short-read assay to sequence DNA from cultured CD4+ T cells. In TCRdb, the PCR reads were re-called with MiXCR into one record per CDR3 protein. This table holds 9,000 to 15,000 distinct CDR3 sequences, roughly a third found once. Antigens of these TCRs are unknown. The source was CD4+ T cells from blood, cultured in vitro, collected before SARS-CoV-2 vaccination. These receptors came from a human donor who received a COVID-19 vaccine.

The chain employs TRBV11-3 and TRBJ2-3; D gene uncertain. Looked up from germline, CDR1 is SGHNT and CDR2 is YENEEA. V was pared by 8 bases and J by 2 bases, with 20 bases between. The CDR3 runs to 16 residues. CDR3 protein: CASAKSPHLFTDTQYF. Written as DNA, the CDR3 is TGTGCCAGCGCAAAAAGTCCCCACCTTTTCACAGATACGCAGTATTTT.

This clonotype was counted a few times. The genes are TRBV20-1 and TRBJ1-1; D is perhaps TRBD1 (5 bases). The CDR3 is 17 amino acids. Trimming cost V 3 bases and J 3 bases, with 23 bases left between them. From germline, CDR1 is DFQATT and CDR2 SNEGSKA (reference sequence). The CDR3 spells CSARPRDPFRRDTEAFF. The CDR3 bases are TGCAGTGCTAGGCCCCGGGACCCATTTCGACGGGACACTGAAGCTTTCTTT.

The V gene is TRBV12-3 or TRBV12-4, the J gene TRBJ2-7; D not certain. The CDR3 contains 13 residues. Between the trimmed V and J ends, which lost 6 bases and 2 bases, there was a span of 11 bases. DNA for the CDR3: TGTGCCAGCAGCCCAGGAGATACCTACGAGCAGTACTTC. It translates to CASSPGDTYEQYF.

The rearrangement uses TRBV10-3 and TRBJ2-3; the D gene is possibly TRBD1 (5 bases). V was clipped by 4 bases and J by 1 base, with 9 bases between them. The length of the CDR3 is 14 residues. Per germline, CDR1 ENHRY and CDR2 SYGVKD. The CDR3 bases are TGTGCCATCAGTGCAAAGGGGCGCACAGATACGCAGTATTTT. Protein sequence: CAISAKGRTDTQYF.

The chain uses TRBV12-3 or TRBV12-4 and TRBJ1-1; D is perhaps TRBD1 (5 bases). There are 14 residues in the CDR3. V was clipped by 2 bases and J by 7 bases, with 14 bases between them. The CDR3 loop reads CASSLSGMKVEAFF. CDR3 nucleotide sequence: TGTGCCAGCAGTTTATCAGGGATGAAAGTTGAAGCTTTCTTT.